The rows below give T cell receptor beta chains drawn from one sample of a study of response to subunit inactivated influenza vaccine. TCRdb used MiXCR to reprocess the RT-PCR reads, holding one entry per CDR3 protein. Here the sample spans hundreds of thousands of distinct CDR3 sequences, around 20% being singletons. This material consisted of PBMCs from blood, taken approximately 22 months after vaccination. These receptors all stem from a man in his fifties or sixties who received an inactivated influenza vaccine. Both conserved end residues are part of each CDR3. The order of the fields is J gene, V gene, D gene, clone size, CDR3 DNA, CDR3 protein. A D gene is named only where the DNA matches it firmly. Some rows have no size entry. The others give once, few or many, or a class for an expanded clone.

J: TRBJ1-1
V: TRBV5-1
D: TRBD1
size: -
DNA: TGCGCCAGCAGCTTCACCGGGACAGACGTGATCACTGAAGCTTTCTTT
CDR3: CASSFTGTDVITEAFF

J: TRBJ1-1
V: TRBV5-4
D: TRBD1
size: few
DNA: TGTGCCAGCAGCGCCCGGGACAGGTACACTGAAGCTTTCTTT
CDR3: CASSARDRYTEAFF

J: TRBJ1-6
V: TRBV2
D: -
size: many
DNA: TGTGCCGACCGGGACATGGAGAATTCACCCCTCCACTTT
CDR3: CADRDMENSPLHF

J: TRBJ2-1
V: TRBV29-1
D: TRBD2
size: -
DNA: TGCAGCGTTGAAGTAGCGGGAGCTAGAAACAATGAGCAGTTCTTC
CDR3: CSVEVAGARNNEQFF

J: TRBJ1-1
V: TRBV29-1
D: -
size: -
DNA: TGCAGCGTTGGAGCCCAAGGCACTGAAGCTTTCTTT
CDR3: CSVGAQGTEAFF

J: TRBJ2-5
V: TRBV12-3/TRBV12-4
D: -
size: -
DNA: TGTGCCAGCAGTATGGGAGCTAATGGAGAGACCCAGTACTTC
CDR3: CASSMGANGETQYF

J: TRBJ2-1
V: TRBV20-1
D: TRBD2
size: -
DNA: TGCAGTGCTAGTGCGGGGGAAGTCTACAATGAGCAGTTCTTC
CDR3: CSASAGEVYNEQFF

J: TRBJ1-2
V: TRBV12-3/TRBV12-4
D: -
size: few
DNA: TGTGCCAGCACCACCCGCCCCTCAGGGGCCTATGGCTACACCTTC
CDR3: CASTTRPSGAYGYTF

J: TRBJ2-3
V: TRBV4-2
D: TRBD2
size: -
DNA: TGTGCCAGCAGCCAAGATAGGCTAGCGGGGGGATCAGATACGCAGTATTTT
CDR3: CASSQDRLAGGSDTQYF

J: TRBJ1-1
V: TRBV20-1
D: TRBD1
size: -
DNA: TGCAGTGTTAGAGGACAGGGACAGGGATTCCAGACTGAAGCTTTCTTT
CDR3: CSVRGQGQGFQTEAFF

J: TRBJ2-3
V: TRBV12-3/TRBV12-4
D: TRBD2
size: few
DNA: TGTGCCAGCAGTTTCATGGCTAGCGGGAGATCTGATACGCAGTATTTT
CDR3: CASSFMASGRSDTQYF

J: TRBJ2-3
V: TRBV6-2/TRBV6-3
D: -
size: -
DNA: TGTGCCAGCAGTTACGCAGGGGCGATGGCAGATACGCAGTATTTT
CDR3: CASSYAGAMADTQYF

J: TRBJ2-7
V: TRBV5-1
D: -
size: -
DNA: TGCGCCAGCAGCTTTCCCGGGAGAAGCTACGAGCAGTACTTC
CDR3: CASSFPGRSYEQYF

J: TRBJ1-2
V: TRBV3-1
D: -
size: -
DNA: TGTGCCAGCAGCCAAACCCTAGACAGCTATGGCTACACCTTC
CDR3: CASSQTLDSYGYTF

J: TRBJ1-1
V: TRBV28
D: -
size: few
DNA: TGTGCCAGCAGTGGTCCACAGGTTGGGGAGGCTGAAGCTTTCTTT
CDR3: CASSGPQVGEAEAFF

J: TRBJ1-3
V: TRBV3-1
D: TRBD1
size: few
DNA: TGTGCCAGCAGCCCCTACCGGGACAGTCCGAGCGCCATATATTTT
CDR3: CASSPYRDSPSAIYF

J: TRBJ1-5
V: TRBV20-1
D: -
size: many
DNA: TGCAGTGCTAGCGCGCGGAGCAATCAGCCCCAGCATTTT
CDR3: CSASARSNQPQHF

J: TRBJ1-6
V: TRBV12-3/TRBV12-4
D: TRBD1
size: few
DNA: TGTGCCAGCAGTGGGACAGGCAGAAATTCACCCCTCCACTTT
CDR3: CASSGTGRNSPLHF

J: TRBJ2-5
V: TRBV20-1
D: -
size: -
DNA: TGCAGTGCTAGACCCGGGGCCGAAGAGACCCAGTACTTC
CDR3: CSARPGAEETQYF